This T cell receptor (beta chain) was sequenced for a study of T and B cells in COVID-19 patients. Study context: Recovered patients mostly had mild to moderate COVID-19 managed as outpatients. Of about 20 active-infection patients, roughly eleven were critically ill with mechanical ventilation or extracorporeal membrane oxygenation.

BIOMED2 TRB-A/B primer pools were used in multiplex TRB PCR. TCRdb redid the calling of the multiplex PCR reads with MiXCR, one entry per CDR3 protein. The table has about 5,400 distinct CDR3 sequences, less than 35% seen once. The CDR3 is made up of 16 amino acids. CDR1 is MNHEY and CDR2 is SVGAGI in the germline V gene. V was pared by 6 bases and J by 5 bases, with 8 bases of the junction left unmatched. As for this clonotype: No antigen is known for it.

General observations from the study: Blood from mildly ill patients while symptomatic, and early samples from severe cases, were scarce.

Blood genomic DNA input for TRB amplification was roughly 220-500 ng. The sequencing sample was made of blood. The TCR sequence derives from a human donor with active COVID-19. V is TRBV6-5 and J is TRBJ2-1; 12 nucleotides align to TRBD2. CDR3 sequence reads: CASRSGTSGSHNEQFF. CDR3 nucleotide sequence: TGTGCCAGCAGATCCGGGACTAGCGGGTCCCACAATGAGCAGTTCTTC.